The T cell receptor (beta chain) described here comes from a study of siplizumab effects on memory and regulatory T cells. General study results and limits: Contribution to the alloresponse seemed major for naive T cells, which also seemed more diverse than memory cells. Assignment to unstimulated subsets succeeded for only a minor fraction of the alloreactive clones. Roughly 80-95% of proliferating CD4+ or CD8+ clones defied assignment to a naive or memory phenotype.

In regard to this clone: Its matching antigen is unknown.

This CDR3 spans 14 amino acids. CDR1 is MGHDK, CDR2 SYGVNS, per germline. V lost 3 bases and J lost 6, with 12 bases in between. Method: immunoSEQ multiplex PCR; TCRdb's copy keeps in-frame clones and lacks some. This table has about 68,000 clones, roughly 93% appearing once. Sequencing input: CD8+ T cells sorted from blood. This clonotype originated in a human donor in good health. This chain connects TRBV25-1 to TRBJ1-5; weak D call: TRBD1 (6 bases). CDR3 sequence (DNA): TGTGCCAGCAGTGACCAACAGGGCGGTCAGCCCCAGCATTTT. Translation gives CASSDQQGGQPQHF.